This T cell receptor beta chain appears in the sequencing data of a study of cytomegalovirus exposure and HLA in healthy donors (dated by TCRdb to 2017 to 2019). A note on the overall study: The 500 to 800 repertoires of the first cohort and the 95 to 150 validation repertoires were produced on the same platform, according to a later analysis. To predict cytomegalovirus infection status, the study brought together high-throughput TCR immunosequencing, statistical association of individual TCRs with disease status, and machine learning. Besides the first cohort of some 670 subjects, a separate validation cohort made up of over 100 different subjects was used. The study was designed to test whether signatures of past pathogen exposure could be identified by cataloging public T cell receptors.

The CDR1 and CDR2 encoded by the germline V gene are SGHRS and YFSETQ. V and J lose 0 bases and 2 bases, and a span of 8 bases separates them. The CDR3 runs 15 amino acids, cysteine and phenylalanine included. Only the CDR3 portion is preserved as DNA: 45 bases, with reading frame beginning at the first base. Library prep was done by the immunoSEQ multiplex PCR assay. For the original study's pipeline: A statistical classification framework was developed to diagnose cytomegalovirus status using the catalog of TCR beta chain sequences. The table was pulled from immuneACCESS by TCRdb, which kept in-frame rearrangements only. Such tables lose some clones; where checked, under half of the loss comes from unresolved V genes, and the rest has no known cause. The V and J calls and clone size were taken over from that table, and D and trimming were inferred from the DNA. In all, the sample holds about 260,000 clones, and 90% of those were seen once. 3.1% of the sample belongs to the ten largest clones.

The donors belonged to the validation cohort of about 110 subjects, which was separate from the approximately 700-subject first cohort. On this clone: Its target antigen remains unknown. No clone much larger than this one lies a single base away; base qualities are absent.

General conclusions and limits of the study: Across donors, most TCR sequences were observed very rarely, whereas some public TCRs were present in many individuals. The classifier was reported to diagnose cytomegalovirus status with high specificity and sensitivity in both the original cohort and the validation cohort. The study listed 164 TCR beta chains as associated with cytomegalovirus. The authors suggested that the approach could potentially be extended to other disease states and immunological phenotypes. Of the cluster scores, approximately 94% were above 0 in a later analysis, which found that TCRs clustered in the first cohort also tended to co-occur in the approximately 120 validation repertoires. A later analysis lacked HLA typing for the validation cohort, so it scored co-occurrence in that cohort across all 120 or so repertoires. A few of the identified cytomegalovirus-associated TCR beta chains were confirmed in vitro to be specific for cytomegalovirus antigens.

This clonotype was obtained from a woman in her twenties or thirties in good health and CMV-seronegative. The sample was PBMCs. This receptor chain uses TRBV5-1 and TRBJ2-2; no D gene call is confident. The CDR3 here reads CASSLGLKNTGELFF. DNA sequence: TGCGCCAGCAGCTTGGGGTTAAAAAACACCGGGGAGCTGTTTTTT. The entire variable domain, with the stretches around the CDR3 drawn from the reference TRBV5-1 and TRBJ2-2 proteins, is KAGVTQTPRYLIKTRGQQVTLSCSPISGHRSVSWYQQTPGQGLQFLFEYFSETQRNKGNFPGRFSGRQFSNSRSEMNVSTLELGDSALYLCASSLGLKNTGELFFGEGSRLTVL.